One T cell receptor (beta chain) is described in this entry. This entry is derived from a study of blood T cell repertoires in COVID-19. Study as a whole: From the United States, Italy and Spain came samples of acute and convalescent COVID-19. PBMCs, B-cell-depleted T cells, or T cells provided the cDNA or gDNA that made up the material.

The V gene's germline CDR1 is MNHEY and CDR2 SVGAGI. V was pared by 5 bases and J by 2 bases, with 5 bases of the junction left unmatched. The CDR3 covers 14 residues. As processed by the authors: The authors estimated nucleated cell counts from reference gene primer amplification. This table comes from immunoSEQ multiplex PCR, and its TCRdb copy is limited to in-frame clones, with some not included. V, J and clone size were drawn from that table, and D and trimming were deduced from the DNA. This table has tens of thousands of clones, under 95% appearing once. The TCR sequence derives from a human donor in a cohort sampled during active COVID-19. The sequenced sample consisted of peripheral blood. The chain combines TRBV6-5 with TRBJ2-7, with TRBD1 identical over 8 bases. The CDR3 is CASSPGRGPYEQYF. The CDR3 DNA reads TGTGCCAGCAGTCCGGGCAGGGGGCCCTACGAGCAGTACTTC.